The 25 T cell receptor beta chains reported below all come from one sample, sequenced in a study of T cells expressing NK-cell markers (TCRdb year 2020). Libraries were built with 5' RACE. TCRdb names Illumina HiSeq 2000 as the instrument used. The reads, reprocessed by TCRdb, yield one row per CDR3 protein sequence and no DNA. This sample's clone table shows under 600,000 distinct CDR3 sequences. Together, the top ten hold under 1.5% of the sample. Specimen: blood T cells: a sorted CD56 or NKG2C T cell subset, CD4+ or CD8+ T cells, or bulk PBMC T cells (not recorded which). All receptors derive from a woman in her forties or fifties in good health. Donor details come from another sample of the same person, matched by shared clones.

This chain joins TRBV2 and TRBJ2-3; TCRdb calls TRBD2, which cannot be checked without DNA. The V gene's germline CDR1 is SNHLY and CDR2 FYNNEI. This CDR3 region has 14 residues. The CDR3 loop is CASSENRASDTQYF.

The V gene is TRBV20-1, the J gene TRBJ2-5; the TCRdb D gene call, TRBD1, has no DNA to confirm it. From germline, CDR1 is DFQATT and CDR2 SNEGSKA (reference sequence). The CDR3 extends over 16 amino acids. The CDR3 protein is CSAAGDTGTDEETQYF.

The chain recombines TRBV27 with TRBJ2-3; there is no DNA to check the TCRdb D call of TRBD1. In germline, CDR1 is MNHEY, CDR2 SMNVEV (reference sequence). The CDR3 extends over 12 amino acids. CDR3 amino acids: CASAGAVSTQYF.

The CDR3 sequence: CAISESQAPNQPQHF. V gene TRBV10-3 combines with J gene TRBJ1-5. Germline CDR1 reads ENHRY; CDR2 reads SYGVKD. This CDR3 has 15 amino acids.

This chain links TRBV14 with TRBJ2-5; there is no DNA to check the TCRdb D call of TRBD2. CDR3 length: 14 amino acids. Germline lookup yields CDR1 SGHDN and CDR2 FVKESK. CDR3: CAGGGASGQETQYF.

The gene calls are TRBV20-1 and TRBJ2-3; TCRdb outputs TRBD2, but without DNA this stays unchecked. This CDR3 region has 15 residues. Per germline, CDR1 DFQATT and CDR2 SNEGSKA (reference sequence). The CDR3 sequence: CSARDLGRAKDTQYF.

The chain recombines TRBV21-1 with TRBJ2-2; the D call of TRBD2 rests on TCRdb alone, since no DNA is present to check it. TRBV21-1 is described as a pseudogene. The CDR3 has 15 residues. The CDR3 sequence is CASMPGLGDTGELFF.

The V and J genes are TRBV3-1 and TRBJ2-4; TCRdb indicates TRBD2, and absent DNA this call remains unverified. This CDR3 has 14 amino acids. CDR1 is LGHDT and CDR2 is YNNKEL in the germline V gene (reference sequence). This CDR3 is CASSLAVAKNIQYF.

The CDR3 protein is CASSPGVRGNIQYF. J is TRBJ2-4 and V is TRBV6-6; TCRdb outputs TRBD1, but without DNA this stays unchecked. The CDR3 spans 14 residues. The V gene's germline CDR1 is MNHNY and CDR2 SVGAGI (reference sequence).

The rearrangement links TRBV30 to TRBJ2-1; TCRdb's D gene call, TRBD2, goes unchecked for lack of DNA. The germline gives CDR1 GTSNPN, CDR2 SVGIG (reference sequence). The CDR3 is 16 residues long. CDR3 sequence reads: CAWSPRLAVNRNEQFF.

This CDR3 reads CASARDSNSPLHF. The chain links TRBV5-1 to TRBJ1-6; the D call from TCRdb, TRBD1, cannot be confirmed without DNA. This CDR3 is built from 13 residues. Germline V lookup: CDR1 SGHRS, CDR2 YFSETQ.

The chain combines TRBV10-3 with TRBJ2-7; checking the TCRdb D call of TRBD1 is not possible without DNA. The V gene's germline CDR1 is ENHRY and CDR2 SYGVKD. This CDR3 has 16 amino acids. CDR3 residues: CAIHSTGDTQSYEQYF.

This chain uses TRBV7-9 with TRBJ2-2; checking the TCRdb D call of TRBD1 is not possible without DNA. CDR3 size: 13 residues. Germline loops: CDR1 SEHNR, CDR2 FQNEAQ (reference sequence). CDR3 protein: CAGSPPWAGELFF. Full variable domain (rest looked up from reference TRBV7-9 and TRBJ2-2): DTGVSQNPRHKITKRGQNVTFRCDPISEHNRLYWYRQTLGQGPEFLTYFQNEAQLEKSRLLSDRFSAERPKGSFSTLEIQRTEQGDSAMYLCAGSPPWAGELFFGEGSRLTVL.

This chain uses TRBV20-1 with TRBJ2-1. Germline V CDR1 and CDR2: DFQATT, SNEGSKA (reference sequence). The CDR3 covers 11 residues. The CDR3 here is CSARADGEQFF.

V usage is TRBV6-1 and J usage is TRBJ2-5; TCRdb names TRBD1, which stays unverified in the absence of DNA. Germline V gene lookup returns CDR1 MNHNS and CDR2 SASEGT. The CDR3 spans 13 residues. The CDR3 spells CAIQRQVGETQYF.

CDR3 residues: CASIKRLADTDTQYF. This chain connects TRBV4-1 to TRBJ2-3; checking the TCRdb D call of TRBD2 is not possible without DNA. This CDR3 spans 15 amino acids. Germline assignment: CDR1 MGHRA and CDR2 YSYEKL.

V and J are TRBV3-1 and TRBJ2-1; TCRdb picks TRBD2, but there is no DNA to check that call. This CDR3 has 15 amino acids. Germline-derived CDR1 and CDR2 are LGHDT and YNNKEL (reference sequence). CDR3 region: CASSQLTSGLNEQFF.

The J gene is TRBJ2-1, the V gene TRBV24-1; TCRdb outputs TRBD1, but without DNA this stays unchecked. The CDR3 extends over 17 amino acids. Germline assignment: CDR1 KGHDR and CDR2 SFDVKD. The chain's CDR3 is CATSDYRGLGSYNEQFF.

J is TRBJ1-6 and V is TRBV20-1. The germline CDR1 and CDR2 sequences are DFQATT and SNEGSKA (reference sequence). The CDR3 is 11 amino acids. This CDR3 reads CSARFLGPLHF.

The chain carries TRBV5-1 and TRBJ2-1; TCRdb picks TRBD2, but there is no DNA to check that call. The length of the CDR3 is 18 residues. CDR1 and CDR2 from the germline V gene are SGHRS and YFSETQ. The CDR3 here is CASSKGLAGAKPYNEQFF.

V is TRBV20-1 and J is TRBJ2-1; TCRdb reports TRBD2, a call that lacks DNA to check it against. CDR3 length equals 17 residues. Looked up from germline, CDR1 is DFQATT and CDR2 is SNEGSKA (reference sequence). The CDR3 is CSAEDAEQGLAGNEQFF.

V is TRBV30 and J is TRBJ1-2. This CDR3 is built from 12 residues. CDR1 and CDR2 from the germline V gene are GTSNPN and SVGIG (reference sequence). CDR3 loop: CAWSSSNYGYTF. The full variable domain, with the rest looked up from reference TRBV30 and TRBJ1-2, is SQTIHQWPATLVQPVGSPLSLECTVEGTSNPNLYWYRQAAGRGLQLLFYSVGIGQISSEVPQNLSASRPQDRQFILSSKKLLLSDSGFYLCAWSSSNYGYTFGSGTRLTVV.

The V gene is TRBV28, the J gene TRBJ2-4; with no DNA, the TCRdb D assignment of TRBD2 cannot be verified. This CDR3 contains 15 residues. CDR1 and CDR2 (germline): MDHEN, SYDVKM. CDR3 sequence: CASSTLAGTSGIQYF.

V gene TRBV3-1 combines with J gene TRBJ2-1; without DNA, the TCRdb call of TRBD2 cannot be checked. Per the germline V gene, CDR1 is LGHDT and CDR2 is YNNKEL (reference sequence). The CDR3 extends over 17 amino acids. The CDR3 loop reads CASSLGTTKIYYNEQFF.

The chain couples TRBV6-5 to TRBJ2-1; no DNA is available, so the TRBD1 call from TCRdb remains unchecked. Germline lookup yields CDR1 MNHEY and CDR2 SVGAGI. The CDR3 has 16 amino acids. The CDR3 spells CASSYLRGASYNEQFF.